This entry lists 2 T cell receptor beta chains sequenced from one sample in a study of beta chain features in type 1 diabetes. Overall study findings and caveats: All four CD4+ subsets of Type 1 diabetes patients contained TCRB CDR3s that were moderately but significantly shorter.

Their antigen targets remain unknown. Every bit of the isolated RNA underwent reverse transcription, so sequencing read expressed TCRB transcripts. The protocol was immunoSEQ multiplex PCR, while the TCRdb copy is restricted to in-frame clones and leaves out a portion. The sample lists about 130,000 clones; roughly 10% were seen once. The specimen sequenced was central memory CD4+ T cells from blood. The receptor source for this set is a man younger than 40 with type 1 diabetes.

This clone was counted a few times. The gene calls are TRBV7-8 and TRBJ2-3; D is possibly TRBD2 (6 bases). V lost 3 bases to trimming and J lost 2 bases, with 6 bases between them. The length of the CDR3 is 13 residues. Looked up from germline, CDR1 is SGHVS and CDR2 is FQNEAQ. CDR3 loop: CASSLRDTDTQYF. The CDR3 DNA reads TGTGCCAGCAGCTTGCGGGACACAGATACGCAGTATTTT. The variable domain in full, with the rest retrieved from reference TRBV7-8 and TRBJ2-3, is GAGVSQSPRYKVAKRGQDVALRCDPISGHVSLFWYQQALGQGPEFLTYFQNEAQLDKSGLPSDRFFAERPEGSVSTLKIQRTQQEDSAVYLCASSLRDTDTQYFGPGTRLTVL.

This clone was observed a few times. V is TRBV2 and J is TRBJ2-5, with D possibly TRBD1 on 5 matching bases. Germline values: CDR1 SNHLY, CDR2 FYNNEI. The CDR3 spans 14 residues. Trimming left V 4 bases short and J 2 bases short, with 11 bases between. CDR3 in amino acids: CASSVRKGQETQYF. The DNA for the CDR3 is TGTGCCAGCAGTGTGAGGAAGGGGCAAGAGACCCAGTACTTC.